The T cell receptor beta chain under discussion was sequenced for a study of T cells in Graves' hyperthyroidism and ophthalmopathy. Overall study results and limits: Blood held most thyroid clonotypes expanded above 0.001 frequency.

Trimming at V came to 4 bases and at J to 3 bases, leaving 11 bases not matched to a gene. This CDR3 comprises 16 residues. Germline CDR1 reads MNHNS; CDR2 reads SASEGT. This clonotype was seen only a few times. Its antigen is as yet unknown. Using RNA transcripts as the source, TCR beta CDR3 regions were amplified. The HTBI primer set served for first-round RT-PCR of the TCR CDR3. TCRdb re-called the multiplex PCR reads through MiXCR, storing one row per CDR3 protein. The sample holds some 300,000 distinct CDR3 sequences, roughly 19% seen once. Patients with ophthalmopathy all had a Clinical Activity Score of at least 3, a NOSPECS grade of at least 4 and duration under 3 months. Lactation, pregnancy, other autoimmune disease or uncontrolled infection excluded patients. This sample holds PBMCs from 8.5 to 10 ml fresh peripheral blood.

This chain connects TRBV6-1 to TRBJ1-2; TRBD1 matches at 7 bases. Sequenced material: blood. The receptor's source is a man in his fifties with Graves' ophthalmopathy. CDR3 sequence reads: CASSALSGGYDYGYTF. The CDR3 coding sequence is TGTGCCAGCAGTGCACTCTCAGGGGGATATGACTATGGCTACACCTTC.